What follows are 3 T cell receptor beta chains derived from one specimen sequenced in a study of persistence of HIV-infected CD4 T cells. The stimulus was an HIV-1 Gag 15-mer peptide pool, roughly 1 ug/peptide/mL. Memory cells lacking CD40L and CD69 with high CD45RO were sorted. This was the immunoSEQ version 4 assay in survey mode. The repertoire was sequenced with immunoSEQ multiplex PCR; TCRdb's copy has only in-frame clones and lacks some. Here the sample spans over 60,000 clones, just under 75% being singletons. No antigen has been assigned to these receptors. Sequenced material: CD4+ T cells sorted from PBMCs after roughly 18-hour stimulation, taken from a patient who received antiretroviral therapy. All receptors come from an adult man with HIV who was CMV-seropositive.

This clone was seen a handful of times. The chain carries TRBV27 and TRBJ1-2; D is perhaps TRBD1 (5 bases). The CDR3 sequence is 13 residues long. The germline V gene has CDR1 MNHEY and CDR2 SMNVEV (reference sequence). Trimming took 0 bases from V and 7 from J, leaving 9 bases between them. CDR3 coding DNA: TGTGCCAGCAGTTTATCAGGGGCGCCTGGCTACACCTTC. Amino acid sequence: CASSLSGAPGYTF.

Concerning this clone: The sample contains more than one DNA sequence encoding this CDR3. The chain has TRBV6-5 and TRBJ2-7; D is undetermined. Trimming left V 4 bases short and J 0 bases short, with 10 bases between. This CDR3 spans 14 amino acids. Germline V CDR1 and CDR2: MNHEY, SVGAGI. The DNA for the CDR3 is TGTGCCAGCAGTTCTTCCCCTAGCTCCTACGAGCAGTACTTC. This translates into CASSSSPSSYEQYF.

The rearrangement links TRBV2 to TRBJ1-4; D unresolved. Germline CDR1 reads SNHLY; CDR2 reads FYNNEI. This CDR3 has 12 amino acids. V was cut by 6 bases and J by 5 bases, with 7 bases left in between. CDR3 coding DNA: TGTGCCAGCAGGGCTGGAAATGAAAAACTGTTTTTT. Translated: CASRAGNEKLFF. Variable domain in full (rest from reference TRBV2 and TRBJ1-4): EPEVTQTPSHQVTQMGQEVILRCVPISNHLYFYWYRQILGQKVEFLVSFYNNEISEKSEIFDDQFSVERPDGSNFTLKIRSTKLEDSAMYFCASRAGNEKLFFGSGTQLSVL.